The present T cell receptor beta chain was sequenced within a study of cytomegalovirus exposure and HLA in healthy donors. The PCR ran on 60 Vbeta and 13 Jbeta primers. The assay was immunoSEQ multiplex PCR, and TCRdb's table has in-frame clones only and misses some. The table records about 190,000 clones, around 81% of them present only once. Concerning this clone: Its target is unknown.

Study-wide findings and caveats: With further analysis later on, most CMV-associated TCR beta chains appeared HLA-restricted. Presence/absence analyses supposed approximately even sequencing depth among donors. Reportedly, HLA-A and HLA-B alleles of most subjects were accurately predicted from TCR beta. Researchers left out some V segments, among them TRBV6-2 and TRBV6-3, as indistinguishable.

The trim removed 1 base at V and 4 bases at J, leaving 7 bases unmatched. The germline V gene encodes CDR1 MGHRA and CDR2 YSYEKL. The CDR3 has 16 amino acids. Sequencing was carried out using PBMCs. The chain combines TRBV4-1 with TRBJ2-3; 8 nucleotides align to TRBD2. The TCR originated in a woman aged 50 to 65 in good health and CMV-seropositive. The chain's CDR3 is CASSQVWRGAPDTQYF. The CDR3 bases are TGCGCCAGCAGCCAAGTATGGCGGGGGGCACCAGATACGCAGTATTTT.